Included here is one T cell receptor beta chain sequence, with context. The CDR3 runs to 14 residues. Germline CDR1 reads SGHDT; CDR2 reads YYEEEE. Trimming removed 3 bases at V and 3 bases at J, with 13 bases between. How the authors handled the data: Estimation of nucleated cell counts relied on the amplification of reference gene primers. Sequencing was performed with immunoSEQ multiplex PCR; in TCRdb, only in-frame clones are kept and a portion is missing. V and J calls and clone size are as listed in that table; D and trimming were resolved from the DNA. The data contain 120,000 to 150,000 clones, approximately 86% of them singletons. The source of the sample is a study of blood T cell repertoires in COVID-19. Study in general: Samples came from the United States, Italy and Spain, spanning acute and convalescent COVID-19. Sources were T cells, B-cell-depleted T cells, or PBMCs; the material itself was cDNA or gDNA.

The V and J genes are TRBV5-6 and TRBJ2-7; tentative D call: TRBD2 (5 bases). This TCR came from a human donor in a cohort sampled during active COVID-19. Input material: peripheral blood. CDR3 sequence reads: CASSSEGVNYEQYF. The CDR3 DNA sequence: TGTGCCAGCAGCTCCGAGGGAGTAAACTACGAGCAGTACTTC.